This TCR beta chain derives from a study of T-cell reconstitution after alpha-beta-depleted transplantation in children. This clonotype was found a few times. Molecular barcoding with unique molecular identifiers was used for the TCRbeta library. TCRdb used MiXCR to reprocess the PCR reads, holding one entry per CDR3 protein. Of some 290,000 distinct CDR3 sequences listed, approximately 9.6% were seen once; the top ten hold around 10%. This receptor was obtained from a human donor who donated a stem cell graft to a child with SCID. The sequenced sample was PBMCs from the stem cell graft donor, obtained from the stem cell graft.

The CDR3 nucleotides are TGCGCCAGCAACTCGGGAGAAGGAAACACCATATATTTT. Its translation is CASNSGEGNTIYF. The V call is TRBV10-2, the J call TRBJ1-3, with D unclear. The germline CDR1 and CDR2 sequences are WSHSY and SAAADI. V was clipped by 7 bases and J by 4 bases, with 11 bases between them. The length of the CDR3 is 13 residues.